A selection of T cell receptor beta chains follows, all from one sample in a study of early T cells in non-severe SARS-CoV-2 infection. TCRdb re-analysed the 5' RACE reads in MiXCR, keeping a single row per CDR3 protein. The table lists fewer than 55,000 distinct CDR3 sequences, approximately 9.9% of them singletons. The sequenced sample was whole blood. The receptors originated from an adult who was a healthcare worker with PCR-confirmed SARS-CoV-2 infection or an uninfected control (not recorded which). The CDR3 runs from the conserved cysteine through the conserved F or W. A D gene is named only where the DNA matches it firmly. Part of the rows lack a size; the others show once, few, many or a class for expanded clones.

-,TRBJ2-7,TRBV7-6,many,TGTGCCAGCAGCTTAGGCTGGGGCAGATACGAGCAGTACTTC,CASSLGWGRYEQYF
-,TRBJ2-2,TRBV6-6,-,TGTGCCAGCTGCACGTTCGACACCGGGGAGCAGTTTTTT,CASCTFDTGEQFF
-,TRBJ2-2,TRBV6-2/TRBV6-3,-,TGTGCCAGCAGTTCTGGGATCGATAGCGGGGAGCTGTTTTTT,CASSSGIDSGELFF
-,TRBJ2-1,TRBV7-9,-,TGTGCCAGCAGCTCTCGCGGCGGGGCTCTCTACAATGAGCAGTTCTTC,CASSSRGGALYNEQFF
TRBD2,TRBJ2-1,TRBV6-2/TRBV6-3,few,TGTGCCAGCAGTTACGAGCTCACTAGCGGGAGCCAGCAGTTCTTC,CASSYELTSGSQQFF
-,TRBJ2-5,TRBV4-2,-,TGTGCCAGCAGCCAAGGATTGACAGGATTTCAAGAGACCCAGTACTTC,CASSQGLTGFQETQYF
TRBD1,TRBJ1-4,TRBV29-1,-,TGCAGCGTTACCGAGTTTACAGGGGGCTTGAATGAAAAACTGTTTTTT,CSVTEFTGGLNEKLFF
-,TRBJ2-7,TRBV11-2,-,TGTGCCAGCAGCATTCCGGGACGGCGCGGCGAGCAGTACTTC,CASSIPGRRGEQYF
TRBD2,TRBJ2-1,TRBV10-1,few,TGCGCCAGCCCCCCGGGACTAGCGGGCGGTAGCTCCTACAATGAGCAGTTCTTC,CASPPGLAGGSSYNEQFF
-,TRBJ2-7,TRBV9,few,TGTGCCAGCAGCCCGCTTCTGGGGGGGCCGGGGGAGCAGTACTTC,CASSPLLGGPGEQYF
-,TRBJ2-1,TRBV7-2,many,TGTGCCAGCAGCCCCCGGGTGGGGGGCAATGAGCAGTTCTTC,CASSPRVGGNEQFF
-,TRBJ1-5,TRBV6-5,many,TGTGCCAGCAGTTCCTTGCACAATCAGCCCCAGCATTTT,CASSSLHNQPQHF
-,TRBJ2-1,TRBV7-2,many,TGTGCCAGCAGCTTAGGGTTCACGAACAATGAGCAGTTCTTC,CASSLGFTNNEQFF
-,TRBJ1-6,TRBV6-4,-,TGTGCCAGCAGTGAAGCCTCGAATTCACCCCTCCACTTT,CASSEASNSPLHF
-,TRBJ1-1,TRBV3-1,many,TGTGCCAGCAGCCCAGGGAGGCTTAAGGGACCCATGAACACTGAAGCTTTCTTT,CASSPGRLKGPMNTEAFF
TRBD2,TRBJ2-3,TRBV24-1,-,TGTGCCACCGGAGTAGCGGGAGGGAGCACAGATACGCAGTATTTT,CATGVAGGSTDTQYF
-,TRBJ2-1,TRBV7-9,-,TGTGCCAGCTTGGCCCCAGGAAGCGGCTACAATGAGCAGTTCTTC,CASLAPGSGYNEQFF
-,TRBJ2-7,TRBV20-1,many,TGCAGTGCGAAAGACAATTACGAGCAGTACTTC,CSAKDNYEQYF
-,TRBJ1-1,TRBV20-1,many,TGCAGTGCTAGAGATTCTGGGGAGCTGAACACTGAAGCTTTCTTT,CSARDSGELNTEAFF